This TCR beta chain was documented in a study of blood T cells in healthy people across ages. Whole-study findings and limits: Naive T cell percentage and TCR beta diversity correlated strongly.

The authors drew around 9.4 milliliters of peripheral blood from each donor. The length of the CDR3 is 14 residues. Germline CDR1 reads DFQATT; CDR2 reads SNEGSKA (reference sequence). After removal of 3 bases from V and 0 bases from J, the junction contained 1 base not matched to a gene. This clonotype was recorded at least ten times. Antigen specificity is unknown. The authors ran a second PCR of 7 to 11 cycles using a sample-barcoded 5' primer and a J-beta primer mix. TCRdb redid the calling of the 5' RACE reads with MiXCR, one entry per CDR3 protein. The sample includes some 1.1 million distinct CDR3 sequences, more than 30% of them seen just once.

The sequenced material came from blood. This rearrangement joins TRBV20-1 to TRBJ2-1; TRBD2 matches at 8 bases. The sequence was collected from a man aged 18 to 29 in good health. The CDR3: CSARGTSSYNEQFF. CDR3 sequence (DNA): TGCAGTGCTAGGGGGACTAGCTCCTACAATGAGCAGTTCTTC.